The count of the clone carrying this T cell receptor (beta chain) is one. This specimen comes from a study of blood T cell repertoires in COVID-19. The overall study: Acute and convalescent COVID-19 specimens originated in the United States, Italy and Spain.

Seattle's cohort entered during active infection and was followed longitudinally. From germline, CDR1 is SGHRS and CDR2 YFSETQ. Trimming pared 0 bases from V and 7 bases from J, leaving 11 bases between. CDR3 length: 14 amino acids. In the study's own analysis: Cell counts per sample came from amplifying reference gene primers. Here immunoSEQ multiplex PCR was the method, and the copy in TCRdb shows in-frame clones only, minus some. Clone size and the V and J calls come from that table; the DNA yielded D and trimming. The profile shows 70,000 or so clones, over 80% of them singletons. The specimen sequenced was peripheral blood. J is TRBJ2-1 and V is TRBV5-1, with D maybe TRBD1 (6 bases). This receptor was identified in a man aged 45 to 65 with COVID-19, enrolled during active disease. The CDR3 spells CASSLARGWNEQFF. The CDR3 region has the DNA TGCGCCAGCAGCTTGGCCAGGGGATGGAATGAGCAGTTCTTC.